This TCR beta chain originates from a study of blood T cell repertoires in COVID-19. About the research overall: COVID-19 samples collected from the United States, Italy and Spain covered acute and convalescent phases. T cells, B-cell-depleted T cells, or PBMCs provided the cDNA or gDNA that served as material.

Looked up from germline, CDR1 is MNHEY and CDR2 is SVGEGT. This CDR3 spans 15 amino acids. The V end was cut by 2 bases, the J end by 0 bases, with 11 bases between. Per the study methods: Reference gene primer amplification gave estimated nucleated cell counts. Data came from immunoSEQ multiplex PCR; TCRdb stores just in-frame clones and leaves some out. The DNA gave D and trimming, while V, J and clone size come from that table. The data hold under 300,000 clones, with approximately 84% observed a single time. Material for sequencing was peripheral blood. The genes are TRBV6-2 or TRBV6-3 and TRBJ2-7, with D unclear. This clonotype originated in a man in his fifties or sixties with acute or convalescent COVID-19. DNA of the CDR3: TGTGCCAGCAGTTACACTGGCGGTAGCTCCTACGAGCAGTACTTC. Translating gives CASSYTGGSSYEQYF.